The sample holds a few counts of the clone carrying this TCR beta chain. The data were obtained in a study of patients and donors after allogeneic stem cell transplantation. The CDR3 is made up of 16 amino acids. Germline CDR1 and CDR2: MGHDK and SYGVNS. J gave up 6 bases and V 4 bases, and 11 bases lay outside the gene matches. TCRdb itself ran the RT-PCR reads through MiXCR, one entry per CDR3 protein. Seen here are 410,000 or so distinct CDR3 sequences, around 15% observed once, and the top ten hold 7.2%. The source material was blood, either unsorted or a sorted T cell fraction (not recorded which). The chain combines TRBV25-1 with TRBJ2-7; 11 bases match TRBD1. The sequence was obtained from a human donor who was either an allogeneic HSCT recipient or a stem cell or donor lymphocyte infusion donor (not recorded which). It is not recorded whose cells these are; they may come from a transplant donor. The CDR3 region is CASSAGTGGMWGEQYF. The DNA for the CDR3 is TGTGCCAGCAGTGCCGGGACAGGGGGTATGTGGGGCGAGCAGTACTTC.